The next 3 T cell receptor beta chains were all read from a single sample in a study of blood T cell repertoires in COVID-19. Generated by immunoSEQ multiplex PCR, the TCRdb table keeps only in-frame clones and is missing some. The top ten hold about 1% of the sample, which has some 300,000 clones, 88% seen once. The material sequenced was PBMCs or T cells enriched from blood (not recorded which). The receptors here all came from a woman younger than 45 who had recovered from COVID-19.

The V gene is TRBV2, the J gene TRBJ1-2; D not resolved. The CDR3 has 14 residues. The V end lost 2 bases, the J end lost 6 bases, and 13 bases lay between the germline ends. Germline assignment: CDR1 SNHLY and CDR2 FYNNEI. The CDR3 region is CASSESSRGDGYTF. CDR3 sequence (DNA): TGTGCCAGCAGTGAAAGTAGCAGAGGCGATGGCTACACCTTC.

This clone was recorded only once. This chain connects TRBV5-6 to TRBJ2-7, with a possible D match to TRBD2 (6 bases). Trimming took 2 bases from V and 2 from J, leaving 11 bases between them. CDR1 and CDR2 from the germline V gene are SGHDT and YYEEEE. The CDR3 covers 14 residues. The CDR3 loop reads CASSFRTNTYEQYF. CDR3 bases: TGTGCCAGCAGCTTCCGGACTAATACCTACGAGCAGTACTTC.

This clone was seen a single time. The V and J genes are TRBV11-1 and TRBJ2-7; TRBD2 matches 15 bases. The CDR3 has 15 residues. Germline assignment: CDR1 SGHAT and CDR2 FQDESV (reference sequence). V lost 8 bases, J lost 4 bases, and 6 bases stayed unmatched. The CDR3 sequence: CASGKGLAGGYEQYF. As DNA, the CDR3 is TGTGCCAGCGGTAAAGGACTAGCGGGGGGGTACGAGCAGTACTTC.